The text below deals with one T cell receptor (beta chain). Its antigen is still unknown. The sample is drawn from a study of T cells in Graves' hyperthyroidism and ophthalmopathy. Overall study findings and caveats: Most clonotypes expanded in the thyroid (above 0.001) were also present in blood.

Regions amplified from RNA transcripts were the TCR beta CDR3 regions. HTBI primers drove first-round RT-PCR of the TCR CDR3. MiXCR, applied by TCRdb to the multiplex PCR reads, yields one record per CDR3 protein. The sample consists of under 450,000 distinct CDR3 sequences, approximately 15% of them appearing once. Germline CDR1 and CDR2: MDHEN and SYDVKM. CDR3 length equals 16 residues. The V gene end was trimmed by 3 bases and the J gene end by 1 base; junction bases not matched to a gene: 8. Sequencing was done on a sample of blood. This rearrangement joins TRBV28 to TRBJ2-5; 7 positions agree with TRBD1. The source of this sequence is a woman aged 18-29 years with Graves' hyperthyroidism. CDR3 coding DNA: TGTGCCAGCAGTTTCTCGACAGGGAGCACCCAAGAGACCCAGTACTTC. Encoded protein: CASSFSTGSTQETQYF.